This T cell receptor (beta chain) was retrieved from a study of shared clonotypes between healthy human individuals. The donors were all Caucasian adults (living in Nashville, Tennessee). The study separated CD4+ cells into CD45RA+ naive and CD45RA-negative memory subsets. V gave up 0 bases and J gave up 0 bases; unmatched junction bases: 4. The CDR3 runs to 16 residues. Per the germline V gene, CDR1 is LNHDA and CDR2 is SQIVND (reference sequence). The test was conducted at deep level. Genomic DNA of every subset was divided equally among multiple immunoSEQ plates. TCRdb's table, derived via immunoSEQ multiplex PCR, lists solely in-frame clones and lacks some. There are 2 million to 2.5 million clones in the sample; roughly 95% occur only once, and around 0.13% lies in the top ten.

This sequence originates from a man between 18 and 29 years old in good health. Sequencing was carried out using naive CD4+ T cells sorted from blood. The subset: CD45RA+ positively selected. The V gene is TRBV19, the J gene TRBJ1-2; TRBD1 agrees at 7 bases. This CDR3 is CASSIDPDRTNYGYTF. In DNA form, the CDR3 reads TGTGCCAGTAGTATAGATCCGGACAGGACTAACTATGGCTACACCTTC.